These 24 T cell receptor beta chains were all obtained from the same sample, sequenced in a study of cytomegalovirus exposure and HLA in healthy donors. This PCR relied on a set of 60 Vbeta primers and 13 Jbeta primers. Sequenced by immunoSEQ multiplex PCR; TCRdb stores in-frame clones only, minus some. The sample lists about 120,000 clones, roughly 80% occurring once. The sample comprised PBMCs. These TCRs come from a man over 45 in good health and CMV-seronegative.

The chain combines TRBV7-3 with TRBJ2-6; 8 bases align to TRBD1. The germline V gene has CDR1 SGHTA and CDR2 FQGTGA. The CDR3 length is 16 residues. V lost 2 bases to trimming and J lost 2 bases; unmatched junction nucleotides: 2. The DNA of the CDR3 is TGTGCCAGCAGCTTACAGGGGGCGGCTGGGGCCAACGTCCTGACTTTC. Translation: CASSLQGAAGANVLTF.

V usage is TRBV30 and J usage is TRBJ1-1; D is perhaps TRBD1 (5 bases). Germline loops: CDR1 GTSNPN, CDR2 SVGIG (reference sequence). The CDR3 is 15 residues long. V was shortened by 0 bases and J by 1 base, with 12 bases between the two germline ends. This CDR3 reads CAWSVQRGRNTEAFF. The CDR3 DNA follows: TGTGCCTGGAGTGTACAGCGGGGCAGGAACACTGAAGCTTTCTTT.

The chain carries TRBV30 and TRBJ1-2; no clear D. The germline gives CDR1 GTSNPN, CDR2 SVGIG (reference sequence). Trimming shortened V by 0 bases and J by 0 bases, and 20 bases separated the two germline ends. The CDR3 spans 18 residues. CDR3 amino acids: CAWSVPLAGRITNYGYTF. CDR3 bases: TGTGCCTGGAGTGTACCCTTGGCAGGCCGAATAACTAACTATGGCTACACCTTC.

This chain uses TRBV12-5 with TRBJ2-2; D not certain. The CDR3 consists of 18 residues. Germline V gene sequence: CDR1 LGHNT, CDR2 FRNRAP. V lost 2 bases and J lost 0, with 16 bases in between. This CDR3 is CASGLTTPFPTNTGELFF. The CDR3 nucleotides read TGTGCTAGTGGTTTGACTACTCCTTTTCCCACGAACACCGGGGAGCTGTTTTTT.

The chain is built from TRBV9 and TRBJ1-5; D ambiguous. Germline CDR1 is SGDLS and CDR2 is YYNGEE. This CDR3 has 13 residues. V lost 0 bases and J 6 bases, leaving 7 bases between the germline ends. The CDR3 DNA sequence: TGTGCCAGCAGCGTAGGCGGGAGTCAGCCCCAGCATTTT. Translated, it gives CASSVGGSQPQHF. Full variable domain (remainder filled in from reference TRBV9 and TRBJ1-5): DSGVTQTPKHLITATGQRVTLRCSPRSGDLSVYWYQQSLDQGLQFLIQYYNGEERAKGNILERFSAQQFPDLHSELNLSSLELGDSALYFCASSVGGSQPQHFGDGTRLSIL.

The V and J genes are TRBV7-2 and TRBJ2-7; weak D call: TRBD2 (5 bases). The germline V and J ends were trimmed by 2 bases and 1 base, with 24 bases remaining between them. The CDR3 length is 19 residues. From germline, CDR1 is SGHTA and CDR2 FQGNSA. The CDR3 DNA sequence: TGTGCCAGCAGCTTAAGGAAGGCTCTTTTCGGGATACCGTCCTACGAGCAGTACTTC. Encoded protein: CASSLRKALFGIPSYEQYF.

The CDR3 is CSVETGLAPSTDTQYF. For the CDR3, the DNA is TGCAGCGTTGAAACGGGACTAGCGCCTAGCACAGATACGCAGTATTTT. V gene TRBV29-1 combines with J gene TRBJ2-3; 10 nucleotides line up with TRBD2. Germline CDR1 SQVTM, CDR2 ANQGSEA. V was pared by 2 bases and J by 0 bases, with 5 bases of the junction left unmatched. This CDR3 region has 16 residues.

V gene TRBV30 combines with J gene TRBJ2-7; 8 bases agree with TRBD1. The CDR3 is 13 residues long. Germline-derived CDR1 and CDR2 are GTSNPN and SVGIG (reference sequence). J lost 6 bases, V lost 5 bases, and 9 bases had no gene match. The CDR3 spells CAWGQGDRREQYF. In DNA form, the CDR3 reads TGTGCCTGGGGACAGGGTGACAGGCGCGAGCAGTACTTC.

The chain joins TRBV4-1 to TRBJ2-4; TRBD1 matches at 7 bases. J lost 4 bases, V lost 3 bases, and 6 bases had no gene match. Germline CDR1 and CDR2: MGHRA and YSYEKL. The CDR3 is 15 residues long. The CDR3 protein is CASSHLGGLKNIQYF. CDR3 coding DNA: TGCGCCAGCAGCCACCTAGGGGGCTTAAAAAACATTCAGTACTTC.

The V and J genes are TRBV15 and TRBJ2-7; 12 bases are shared with TRBD1. Unmatched junction bases numbered 9, after V lost 3 bases and J lost 6 bases. The CDR3 consists of 16 residues. The germline V gene encodes CDR1 LNHNV and CDR2 YYDKDF (reference sequence). CDR3 in amino acids: CATSRGTGGAISEQYF. The CDR3 DNA sequence: TGTGCCACCAGCAGGGGGACAGGGGGCGCGATAAGCGAGCAGTACTTC.

This clone has only a few counts. The J gene is TRBJ1-4, the V gene TRBV4-3; D is ambiguous. Trimming removed 4 bases at V and 10 bases at J, with 22 bases between. The CDR3 has 16 amino acids. CDR1 is LGHNA and CDR2 is YSLEER in the germline V gene. The CDR3 spells CASSLGPRQVAGKLFF. The CDR3 DNA is TGCGCCAGCAGCCTCGGTCCTCGGCAGGTCGCGGGAAAACTGTTTTTT.

The chain employs TRBV7-6 and TRBJ2-3, with no clear D. Germline loops: CDR1 SGHVS, CDR2 FNYEAQ. This CDR3 comprises 13 residues. Trimming removed 5 bases at V and 1 base at J, with 7 bases between. The CDR3 coding sequence is TGTGCCAGCAGCCGCCGCGGCACAGATACGCAGTATTTT. This encodes CASSRRGTDTQYF.

V gene TRBV19 combines with J gene TRBJ1-3, with 8 nucleotides matching TRBD1. CDR3 size: 16 residues. Looked up from germline, CDR1 is LNHDA and CDR2 is SQIVND (reference sequence). V trimming: 3 bases; J trimming: 3 bases; junction bases outside the gene matches: 7. CDR3 loop: CASSMTQGASGNTIYF. The CDR3 DNA reads TGTGCCAGTAGTATGACCCAGGGGGCGAGTGGAAACACCATATATTTT.

The rearrangement joins TRBV7-3 to TRBJ2-1; 10 nucleotides agree with TRBD1. CDR3 length equals 15 residues. V trimming: 2 bases; J trimming: 6 bases; junction bases outside the gene matches: 4. Germline CDR1 SGHTA, CDR2 FQGTGA. CDR3 nucleotide sequence: TGTGCCAGCAGCTTACAGGGACAGGGGATCAATGAGCAGTTCTTC. Its protein is CASSLQGQGINEQFF.

This chain joins TRBV29-1 and TRBJ1-5; D might be TRBD1 (6 bases). There are 12 residues in the CDR3. Germline CDR1 reads SQVTM; CDR2 reads ANQGSEA. With 4 bases removed from V and 4 bases from J, the gap between germline ends came to 8 bases. The CDR3 region is CSVGQANQPQHF. The CDR3 coding sequence is TGCAGCGTTGGACAGGCGAATCAGCCCCAGCATTTT.

J is TRBJ2-1 and V is TRBV14; 12 bases line up with TRBD2. V trimming: 4 bases; J trimming: 4 bases; junction bases outside the gene matches: 14. The CDR3 totals 19 residues. CDR1 and CDR2 from the germline V gene are SGHDN and FVKESK. The CDR3 is CASSPVVRLAGVRYNEQFF. CDR3 DNA sequence: TGTGCCAGCAGCCCCGTGGTAAGACTAGCGGGAGTTCGTTACAATGAGCAGTTCTTC. The full variable domain, rest sourced from reference TRBV14 and TRBJ2-1, is EAGVTQFPSHSVIEKGQTVTLRCDPISGHDNLYWYRRVMGKEIKFLLHFVKESKQDESGMPNNRFLAERTGGTYSTLKVQPAELEDSGVYFCASSPVVRLAGVRYNEQFFGPGTRLTVL.

This clone was picked up a small number of times. This rearrangement joins TRBV7-3 to TRBJ2-3, with 10 bases fitting TRBD1. Looked up from germline, CDR1 is SGHTA and CDR2 is FQGTGA. V lost 5 bases, J lost 4 bases, and 6 bases stayed unmatched. CDR3 length: 15 amino acids. The CDR3 DNA reads as TGTGCCAGCAGCCCGGGACAGGGGTTCGCAGATACGCAGTATTTT. As protein: CASSPGQGFADTQYF.

V and J are TRBV2 and TRBJ2-5; D unclear. The germline V gene has CDR1 SNHLY and CDR2 FYNNEI. The CDR3 is 12 amino acids. The V end lost 7 bases, the J end lost 5 bases, and 11 bases lay between the germline ends. The CDR3 region is CASNRVLETQYF. Written as DNA, the CDR3 is TGTGCCAGCAACCGAGTGTTGGAGACCCAGTACTTC.

The CDR3 sequence: CASSSLPLEQYF. CDR3 bases: TGTGCCAGCAGTTCTCTTCCACTCGAGCAGTACTTC. The chain employs TRBV28 and TRBJ2-7; D is ambiguous. V was cut by 4 bases and J by 6 bases, with 10 bases left in between. Germline V gives CDR1 MDHEN, CDR2 SYDVKM. The CDR3 spans 12 residues. Full variable domain (rest looked up from reference TRBV28 and TRBJ2-7): DVKVTQSSRYLVKRTGEKVFLECVQDMDHENMFWYRQDPGLGLRLIYFSYDVKMKEKGDIPEGYSVSREKKERFSLILESASTNQTSMYLCASSSLPLEQYFGPGTRLTVT.

The chain has TRBV4-3 and TRBJ1-2; D is ambiguous. The V end was cut by 1 base, the J end by 2 bases, with 11 bases between. Germline CDR1 reads LGHNA; CDR2 reads YSLEER. The CDR3 consists of 15 residues. CDR3 in DNA: TGCGCCAGCAGCCAAGCTTTTTCGGGAAACTATGGCTACACCTTC. Translated: CASSQAFSGNYGYTF.

The chain has TRBV5-1 and TRBJ2-7; D uncertain. CDR3 size: 14 residues. Per germline, CDR1 SGHRS and CDR2 YFSETQ. V gave up 0 bases and J gave up 3 bases, with 10 bases separating them. Here the CDR3 reads CASSLANSRYEQYF. DNA of the CDR3: TGCGCCAGCAGCTTGGCGAACAGTCGCTACGAGCAGTACTTC.

This clone has a single count. The chain links TRBV6-5 to TRBJ2-1; 8 nucleotides align to TRBD2. CDR1 is MNHEY and CDR2 is SVGAGI in the germline V gene. Unmatched junction bases numbered 6, after V lost 5 bases and J lost 3 bases. The CDR3 length is 15 residues. CDR3 coding DNA: TGTGCCAGCAGTCGCAGCGGGAGATACTACAATGAGCAGTTCTTC. It translates to CASSRSGRYYNEQFF.

This clone was picked up a small number of times. The chain carries TRBV2 and TRBJ2-5; D might be TRBD2 (5 bases). The germline gives CDR1 SNHLY, CDR2 FYNNEI. V lost 2 bases and J 7 bases, leaving 5 bases between the germline ends. The CDR3 runs to 11 residues. The CDR3: CASSESGTQYF. For the CDR3, the DNA is TGTGCCAGCAGTGAAAGCGGGACCCAGTACTTC.

The chain has TRBV19 and TRBJ1-3, with 8 positions matching TRBD1. CDR1 and CDR2 from the germline V gene are LNHDA and SQIVND (reference sequence). CDR3 length: 16 amino acids. V was pared by 4 bases and J by 3 bases, with 8 bases of the junction left unmatched. The CDR3 DNA is TGTGCCAGTAGTACAACCCTGGACAGGGATGGAAACACCATATATTTT. It is translated as CASSTTLDRDGNTIYF.